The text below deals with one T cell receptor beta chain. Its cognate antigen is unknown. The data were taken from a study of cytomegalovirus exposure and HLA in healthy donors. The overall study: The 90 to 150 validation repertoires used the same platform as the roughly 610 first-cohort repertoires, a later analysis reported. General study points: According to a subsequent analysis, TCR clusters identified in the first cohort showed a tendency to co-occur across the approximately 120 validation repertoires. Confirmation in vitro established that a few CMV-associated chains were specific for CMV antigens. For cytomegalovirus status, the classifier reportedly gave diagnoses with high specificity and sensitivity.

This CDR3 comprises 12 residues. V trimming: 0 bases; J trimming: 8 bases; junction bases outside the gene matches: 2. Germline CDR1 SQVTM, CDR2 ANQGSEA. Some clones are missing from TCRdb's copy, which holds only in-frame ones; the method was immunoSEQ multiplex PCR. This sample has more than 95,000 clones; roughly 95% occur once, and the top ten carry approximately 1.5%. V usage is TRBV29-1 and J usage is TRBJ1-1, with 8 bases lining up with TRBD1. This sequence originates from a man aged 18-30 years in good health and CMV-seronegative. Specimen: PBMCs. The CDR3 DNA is TGCAGCGTTGAAGAACAGGGGGGGGAAGCTTTCTTT. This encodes CSVEEQGGEAFF. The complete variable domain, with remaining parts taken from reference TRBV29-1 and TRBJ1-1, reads SAVISQKPSRDICQRGTSLTIQCQVDSQVTMMFWYRQQPGQSLTLIATANQGSEATYESGFVIDKFPISRPNLTFSTLTVSNMSPEDSSIYLCSVEEQGGEAFFGQGTRLTVV.